A selection of T cell receptor beta chains follows, all from one sample in a study of circulating tumor DNA in untreated peripheral T-cell lymphoma. TCRdb keeps only in-frame clones here, not all; method: immunoSEQ multiplex PCR. The data contain 7,000 or so clones, about 75% of them singletons. Sample: tumor tissue. These receptors were taken from a human donor with peripheral T-cell lymphoma. Each CDR3 is given with its conserved first and last residue. D genes are given only for firm matches. Size is omitted from some rows. Given values are once, few, many or a class for expanded clones.

j_gene | d_gene | v_gene | abundance | CDR3nt | CDR3aa
TRBJ2-7 | TRBD2 | TRBV28 | - | TGTGCCAGCAGTTCCCTTCGACTAGCTGGGTCCGTCGAGCAGTACTTC | CASSSLRLAGSVEQYF
TRBJ1-1 | - | TRBV6-8 | once | TGTGCCAGCAGTTACGGTGGGGTGGGCACTGAAGCTTTCTTT | CASSYGGVGTEAFF
TRBJ1-2 | - | TRBV28 | few | TGTGCCAGCAAAACGGTAAACTATGGCTACACCTTC | CASKTVNYGYTF
TRBJ1-1 | - | TRBV6-8 | - | TGTGCCAGCAGGGTGGGGAACACTGAAGCTTTCTTT | CASRVGNTEAFF
TRBJ2-7 | TRBD2 | TRBV6-8 | once | TGTGCCAGCAACTTTGGGACTAGCGGGAAGGGCGAGCAGTACTTC | CASNFGTSGKGEQYF
TRBJ1-5 | TRBD1 | TRBV15 | few | TGTGCCACCAGCTATTCCGGGACAGAGTTTCAGCCCCAGCATTTT | CATSYSGTEFQPQHF
TRBJ2-5 | - | TRBV18 | - | TGTGCCAGCTCACCAGGGCAGGAAGAGACCCAGTACTTC | CASSPGQEETQYF
TRBJ2-3 | - | TRBV28 | - | TGTGCCAGCAGTCTAATAGCGGTGAGGGGAGATACGCAGTATTTT | CASSLIAVRGDTQYF
TRBJ1-5 | - | TRBV18 | - | TGTGCCAGCTCACCAGCAGGGAGCAATCAGCCCCAGCATTTT | CASSPAGSNQPQHF
TRBJ2-1 | - | TRBV29-1 | - | TGCAGCGTTGATAGCCTTTCGGGCTCCTACAATGAGCAGTTCTTC | CSVDSLSGSYNEQFF
TRBJ2-7 | TRBD2 | TRBV19 | - | TGTGCCAGTAGTACCGGACTAGCGGGAGTTTACGAGCAGTACTTC | CASSTGLAGVYEQYF